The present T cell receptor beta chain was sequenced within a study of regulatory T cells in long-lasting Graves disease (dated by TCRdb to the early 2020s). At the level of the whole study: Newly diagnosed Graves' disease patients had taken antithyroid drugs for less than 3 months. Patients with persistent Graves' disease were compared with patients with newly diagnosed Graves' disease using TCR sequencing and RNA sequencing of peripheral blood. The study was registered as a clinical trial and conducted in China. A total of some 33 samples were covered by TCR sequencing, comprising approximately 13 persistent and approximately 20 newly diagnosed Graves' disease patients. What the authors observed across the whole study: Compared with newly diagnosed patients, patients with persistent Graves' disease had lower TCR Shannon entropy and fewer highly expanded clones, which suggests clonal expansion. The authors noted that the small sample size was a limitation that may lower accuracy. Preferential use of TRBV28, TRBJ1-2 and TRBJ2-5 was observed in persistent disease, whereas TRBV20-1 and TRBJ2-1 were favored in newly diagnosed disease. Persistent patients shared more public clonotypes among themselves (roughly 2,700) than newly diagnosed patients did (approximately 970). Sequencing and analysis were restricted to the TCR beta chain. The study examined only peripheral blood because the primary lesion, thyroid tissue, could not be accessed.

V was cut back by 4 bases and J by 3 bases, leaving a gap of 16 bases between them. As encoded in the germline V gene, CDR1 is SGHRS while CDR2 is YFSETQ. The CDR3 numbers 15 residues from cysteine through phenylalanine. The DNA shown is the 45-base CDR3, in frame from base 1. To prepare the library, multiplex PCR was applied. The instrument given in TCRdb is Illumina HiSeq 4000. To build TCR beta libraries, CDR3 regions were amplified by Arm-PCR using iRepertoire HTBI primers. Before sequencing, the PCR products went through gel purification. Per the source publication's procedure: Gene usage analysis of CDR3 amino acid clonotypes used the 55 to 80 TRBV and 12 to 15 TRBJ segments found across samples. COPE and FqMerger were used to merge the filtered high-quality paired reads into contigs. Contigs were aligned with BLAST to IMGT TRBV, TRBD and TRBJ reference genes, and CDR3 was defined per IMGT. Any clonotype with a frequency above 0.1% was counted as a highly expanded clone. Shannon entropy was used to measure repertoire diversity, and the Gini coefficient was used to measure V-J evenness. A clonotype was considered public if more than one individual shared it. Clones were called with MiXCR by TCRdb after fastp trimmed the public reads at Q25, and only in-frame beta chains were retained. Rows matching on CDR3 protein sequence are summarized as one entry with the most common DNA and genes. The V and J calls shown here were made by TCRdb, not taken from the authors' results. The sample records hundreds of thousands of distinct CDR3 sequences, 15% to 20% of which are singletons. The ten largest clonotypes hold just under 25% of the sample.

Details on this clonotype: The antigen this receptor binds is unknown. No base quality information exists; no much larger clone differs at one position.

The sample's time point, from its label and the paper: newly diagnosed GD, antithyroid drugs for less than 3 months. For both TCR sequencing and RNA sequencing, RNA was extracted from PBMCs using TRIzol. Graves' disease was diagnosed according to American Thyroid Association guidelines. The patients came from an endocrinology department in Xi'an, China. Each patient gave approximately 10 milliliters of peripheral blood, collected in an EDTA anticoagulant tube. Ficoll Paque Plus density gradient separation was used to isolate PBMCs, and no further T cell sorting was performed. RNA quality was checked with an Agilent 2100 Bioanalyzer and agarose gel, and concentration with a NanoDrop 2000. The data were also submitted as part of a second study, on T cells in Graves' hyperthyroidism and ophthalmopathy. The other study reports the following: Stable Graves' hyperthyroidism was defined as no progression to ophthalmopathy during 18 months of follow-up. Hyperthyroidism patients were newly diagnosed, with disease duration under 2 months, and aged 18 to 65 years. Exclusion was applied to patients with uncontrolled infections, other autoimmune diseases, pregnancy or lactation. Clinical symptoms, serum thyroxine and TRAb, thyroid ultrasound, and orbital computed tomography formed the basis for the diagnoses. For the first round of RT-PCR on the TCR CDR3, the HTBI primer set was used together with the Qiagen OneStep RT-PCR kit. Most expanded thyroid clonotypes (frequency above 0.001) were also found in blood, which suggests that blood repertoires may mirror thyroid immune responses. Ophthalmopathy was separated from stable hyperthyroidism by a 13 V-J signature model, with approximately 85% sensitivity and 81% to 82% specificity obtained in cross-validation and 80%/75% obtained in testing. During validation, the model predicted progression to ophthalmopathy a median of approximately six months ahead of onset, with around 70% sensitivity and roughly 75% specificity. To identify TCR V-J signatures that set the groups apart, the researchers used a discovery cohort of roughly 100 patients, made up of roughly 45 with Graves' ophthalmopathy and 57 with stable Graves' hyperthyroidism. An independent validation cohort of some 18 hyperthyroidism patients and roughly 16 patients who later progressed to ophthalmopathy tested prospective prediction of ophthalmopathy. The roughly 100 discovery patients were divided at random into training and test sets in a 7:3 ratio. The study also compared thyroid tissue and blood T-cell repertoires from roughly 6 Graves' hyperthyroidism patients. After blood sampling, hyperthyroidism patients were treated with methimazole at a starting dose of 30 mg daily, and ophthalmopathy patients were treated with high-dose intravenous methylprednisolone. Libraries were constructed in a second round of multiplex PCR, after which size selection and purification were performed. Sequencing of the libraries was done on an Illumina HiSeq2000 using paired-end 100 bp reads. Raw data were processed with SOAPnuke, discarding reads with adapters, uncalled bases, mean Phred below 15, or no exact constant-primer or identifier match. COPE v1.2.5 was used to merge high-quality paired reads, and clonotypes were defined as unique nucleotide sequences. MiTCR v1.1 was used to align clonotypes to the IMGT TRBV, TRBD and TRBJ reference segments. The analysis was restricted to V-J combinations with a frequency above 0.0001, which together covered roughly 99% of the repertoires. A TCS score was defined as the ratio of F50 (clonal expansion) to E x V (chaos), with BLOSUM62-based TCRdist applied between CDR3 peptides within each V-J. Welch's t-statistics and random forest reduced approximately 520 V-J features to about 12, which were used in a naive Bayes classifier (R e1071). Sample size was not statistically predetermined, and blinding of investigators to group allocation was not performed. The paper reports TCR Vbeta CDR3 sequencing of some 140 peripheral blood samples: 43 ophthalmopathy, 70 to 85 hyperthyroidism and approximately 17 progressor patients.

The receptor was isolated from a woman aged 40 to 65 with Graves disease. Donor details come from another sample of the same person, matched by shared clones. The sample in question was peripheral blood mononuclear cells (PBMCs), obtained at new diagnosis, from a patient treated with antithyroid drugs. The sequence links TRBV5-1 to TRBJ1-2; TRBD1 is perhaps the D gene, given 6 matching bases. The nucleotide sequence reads TGCGCCAGCAGCCCAGAGGGGGGCCTGGACTATGGCTACACCTTC. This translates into CASSPEGGLDYGYTF.